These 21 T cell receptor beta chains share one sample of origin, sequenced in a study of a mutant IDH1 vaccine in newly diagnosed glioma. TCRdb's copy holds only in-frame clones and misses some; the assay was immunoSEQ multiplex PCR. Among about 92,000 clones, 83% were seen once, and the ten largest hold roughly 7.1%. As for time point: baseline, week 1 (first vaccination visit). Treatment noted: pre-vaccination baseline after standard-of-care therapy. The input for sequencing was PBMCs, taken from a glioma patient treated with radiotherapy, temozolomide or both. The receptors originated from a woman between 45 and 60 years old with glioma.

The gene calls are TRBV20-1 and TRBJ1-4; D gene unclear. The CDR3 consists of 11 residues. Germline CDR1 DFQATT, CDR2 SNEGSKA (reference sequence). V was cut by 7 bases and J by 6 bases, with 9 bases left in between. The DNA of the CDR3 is TGCAGTGTGAATCAGGATGAAAAACTGTTTTTT. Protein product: CSVNQDEKLFF.

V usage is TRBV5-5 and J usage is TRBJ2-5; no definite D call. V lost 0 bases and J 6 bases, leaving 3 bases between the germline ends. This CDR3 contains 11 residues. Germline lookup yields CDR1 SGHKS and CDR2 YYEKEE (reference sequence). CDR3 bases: TGTGCCAGCAGCTTGGGAAAGACCCAGTACTTC. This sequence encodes CASSLGKTQYF. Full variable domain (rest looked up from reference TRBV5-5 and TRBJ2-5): DAGVTQSPTHLIKTRGQQVTLRCSPISGHKSVSWYQQVLGQGPQFIFQYYEKEERGRGNFPDRFSARQFPNYSSELNVNALLLGDSALYLCASSLGKTQYFGPGTRLLVL.

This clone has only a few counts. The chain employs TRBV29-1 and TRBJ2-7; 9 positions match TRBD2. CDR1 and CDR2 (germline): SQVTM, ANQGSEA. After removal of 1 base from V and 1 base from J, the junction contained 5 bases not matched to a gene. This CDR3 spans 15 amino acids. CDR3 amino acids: CSVEVGAGGSYEQYF. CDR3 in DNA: TGCAGCGTTGAAGTGGGAGCGGGGGGATCCTACGAGCAGTACTTC.

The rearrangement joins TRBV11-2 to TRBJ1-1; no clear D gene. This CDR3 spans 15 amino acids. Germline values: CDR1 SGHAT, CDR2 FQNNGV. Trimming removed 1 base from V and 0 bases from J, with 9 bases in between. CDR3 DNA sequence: TGTGCCAGCAGCTTAGGGGCCGGGTTGAACACTGAAGCTTTCTTT. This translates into CASSLGAGLNTEAFF.

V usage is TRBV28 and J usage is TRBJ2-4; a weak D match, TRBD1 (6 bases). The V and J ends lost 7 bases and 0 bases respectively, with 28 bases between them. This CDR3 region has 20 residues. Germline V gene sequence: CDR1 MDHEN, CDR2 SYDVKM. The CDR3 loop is CASIPASGQLGDLAKNIQYF. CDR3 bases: TGTGCCAGCATTCCAGCATCGGGACAACTCGGCGACCTAGCCAAAAACATTCAGTACTTC.

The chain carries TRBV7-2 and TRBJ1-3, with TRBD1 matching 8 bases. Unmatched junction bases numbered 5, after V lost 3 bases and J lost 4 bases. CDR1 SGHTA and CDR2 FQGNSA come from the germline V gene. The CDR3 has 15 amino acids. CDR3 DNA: TGTGCCAGCAGCTTCGACAGGGGTTCCGGAAACACCATATATTTT. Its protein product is CASSFDRGSGNTIYF. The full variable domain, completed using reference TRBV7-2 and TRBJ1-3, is GAGVSQSPSNKVTEKGKDVELRCDPISGHTALYWYRQSLGQGLEFLIYFQGNSAPDKSGLPSDRFSAERTGGSVSTLTIQRTQQEDSAVYLCASSFDRGSGNTIYFGEGSWLTVV.

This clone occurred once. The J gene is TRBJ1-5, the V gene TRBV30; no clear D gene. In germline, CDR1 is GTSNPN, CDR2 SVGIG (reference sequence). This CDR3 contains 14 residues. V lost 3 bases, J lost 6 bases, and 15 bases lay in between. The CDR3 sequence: CAWRIGRAGQPQHF. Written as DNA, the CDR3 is TGTGCCTGGAGGATAGGTAGGGCAGGTCAGCCCCAGCATTTT.

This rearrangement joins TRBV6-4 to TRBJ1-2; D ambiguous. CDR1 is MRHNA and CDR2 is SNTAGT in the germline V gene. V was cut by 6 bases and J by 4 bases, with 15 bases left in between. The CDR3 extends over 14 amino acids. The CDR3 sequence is CASSPVSRSYGYTF. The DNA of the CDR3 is TGTGCCAGCAGCCCCGTTTCCAGGAGCTATGGCTACACCTTC.

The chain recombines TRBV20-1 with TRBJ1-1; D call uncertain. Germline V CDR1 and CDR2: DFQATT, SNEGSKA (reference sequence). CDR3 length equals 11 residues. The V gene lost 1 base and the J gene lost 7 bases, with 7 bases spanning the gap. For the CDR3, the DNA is TGCAGTGCTAGAGGGCGGTTTGAAGCTTTCTTT. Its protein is CSARGRFEAFF.

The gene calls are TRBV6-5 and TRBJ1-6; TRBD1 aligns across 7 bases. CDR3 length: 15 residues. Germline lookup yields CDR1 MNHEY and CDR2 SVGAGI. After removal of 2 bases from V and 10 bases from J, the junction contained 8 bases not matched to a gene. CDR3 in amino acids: CASSYRYTGASPLHF. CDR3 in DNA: TGTGCCAGCAGTTACCGATATACAGGGGCCTCACCCCTCCACTTT.

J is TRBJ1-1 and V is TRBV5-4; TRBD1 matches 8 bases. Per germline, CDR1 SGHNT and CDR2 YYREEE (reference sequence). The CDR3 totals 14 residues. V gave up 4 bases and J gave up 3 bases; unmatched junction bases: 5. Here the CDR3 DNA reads TGTGCCAGCAGCACAAGACAGGGGTACACTGAAGCTTTCTTT. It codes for CASSTRQGYTEAFF.

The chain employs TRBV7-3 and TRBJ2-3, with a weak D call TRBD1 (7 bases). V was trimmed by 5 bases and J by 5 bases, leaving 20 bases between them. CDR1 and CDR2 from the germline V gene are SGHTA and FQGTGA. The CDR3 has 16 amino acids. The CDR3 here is CASSPSQNRGGDTQYF. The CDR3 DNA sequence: TGTGCCAGCAGCCCAAGTCAGAACAGGGGAGGAGATACGCAGTATTTT.

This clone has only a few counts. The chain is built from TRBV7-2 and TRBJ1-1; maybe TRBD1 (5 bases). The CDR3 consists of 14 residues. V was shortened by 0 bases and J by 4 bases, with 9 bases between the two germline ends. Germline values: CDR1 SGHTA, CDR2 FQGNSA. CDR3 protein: CASSLAGRATEAFF. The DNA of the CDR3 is TGTGCCAGCAGCTTAGCGGGCAGGGCCACTGAAGCTTTCTTT.

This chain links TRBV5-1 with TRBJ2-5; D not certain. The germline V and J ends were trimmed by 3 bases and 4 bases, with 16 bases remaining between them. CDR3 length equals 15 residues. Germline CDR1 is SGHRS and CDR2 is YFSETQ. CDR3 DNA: TGCGCCAGCAGCTCTGGGGTGGGCGGACGAGAGACCCAGTACTTC. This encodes CASSSGVGGRETQYF.

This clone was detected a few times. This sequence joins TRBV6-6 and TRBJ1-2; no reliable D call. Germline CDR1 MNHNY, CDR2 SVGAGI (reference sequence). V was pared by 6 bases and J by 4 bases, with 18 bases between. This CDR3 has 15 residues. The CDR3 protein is CASRAQLGPFYGYTF. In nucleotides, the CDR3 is TGTGCCAGCAGGGCTCAACTGGGCCCCTTCTATGGCTACACCTTC.

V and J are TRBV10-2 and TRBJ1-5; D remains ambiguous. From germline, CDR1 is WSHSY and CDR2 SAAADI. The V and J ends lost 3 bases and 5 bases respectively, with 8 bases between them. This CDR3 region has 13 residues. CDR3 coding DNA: TGCGCCAGCAGTGATGGCGGAGATCAGCCCCAGCATTTT. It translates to CASSDGGDQPQHF.

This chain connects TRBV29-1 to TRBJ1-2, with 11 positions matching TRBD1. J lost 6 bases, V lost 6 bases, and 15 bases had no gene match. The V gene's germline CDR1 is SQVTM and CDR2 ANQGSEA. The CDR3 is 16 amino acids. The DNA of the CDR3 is TGCAGCGTGGGGGACAGGGGGGATATCCTTGGGCATGGCTACACCTTC. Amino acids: CSVGDRGDILGHGYTF.

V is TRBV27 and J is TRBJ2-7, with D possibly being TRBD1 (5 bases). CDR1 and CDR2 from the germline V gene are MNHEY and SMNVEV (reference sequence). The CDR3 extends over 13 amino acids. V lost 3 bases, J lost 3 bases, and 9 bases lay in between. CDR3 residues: CASSFSRDYEQYF. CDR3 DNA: TGTGCCAGCAGTTTCAGCAGGGACTACGAGCAGTACTTC.

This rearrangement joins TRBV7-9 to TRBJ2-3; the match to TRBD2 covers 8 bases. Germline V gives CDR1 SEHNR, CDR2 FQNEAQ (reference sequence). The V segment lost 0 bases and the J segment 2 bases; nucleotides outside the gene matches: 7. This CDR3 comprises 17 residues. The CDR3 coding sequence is TGTGCCAGCAGCTTAGCTATTAGCGGGGCGCCCACAGATACGCAGTATTTT. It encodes CASSLAISGAPTDTQYF.

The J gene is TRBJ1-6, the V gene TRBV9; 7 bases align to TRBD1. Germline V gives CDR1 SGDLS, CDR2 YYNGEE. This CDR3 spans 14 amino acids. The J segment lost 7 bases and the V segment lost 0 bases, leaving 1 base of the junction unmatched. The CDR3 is CASSVAGGNSPLHF. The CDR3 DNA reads TGTGCCAGCAGCGTAGCAGGGGGGAATTCACCCCTCCACTTT. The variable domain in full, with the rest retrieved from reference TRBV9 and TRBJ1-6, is DSGVTQTPKHLITATGQRVTLRCSPRSGDLSVYWYQQSLDQGLQFLIQYYNGEERAKGNILERFSAQQFPDLHSELNLSSLELGDSALYFCASSVAGGNSPLHFGNGTRLTVT.

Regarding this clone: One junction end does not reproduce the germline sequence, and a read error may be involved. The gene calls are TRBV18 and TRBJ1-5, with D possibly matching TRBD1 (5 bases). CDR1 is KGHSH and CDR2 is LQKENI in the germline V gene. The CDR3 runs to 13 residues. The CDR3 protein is CASSLDSTQPQHF. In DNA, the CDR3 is TGTGCCAGCTCACTAGACAGCACTCAGCCCCAGCATTTT.